A selection of T cell receptor beta chains follows, all from one sample in a study of blood T cell repertoires in COVID-19. The method was immunoSEQ multiplex PCR; TCRdb's version includes in-frame clones alone and lacks a portion of them. The sample lists 84,000 or so clones, more than 65% occurring once. The sample taken for sequencing was peripheral blood. These TCRs come from a man between 70 and 80 years old with COVID-19, enrolled during active disease. Both conserved end residues are part of each CDR3. The order of the fields is clone size, D gene, V gene, J gene, CDR3 protein, CDR3 DNA. D genes are given only for firm matches. Clone size is stated in some rows and not others, as once, few, many or a class when expanded.

-	-	TRBV7-3	TRBJ2-2	CASSLSGGTNTGELFF	TGTGCCAGCAGCTTAAGTGGCGGTACGAACACCGGGGAGCTGTTTTTT
-	TRBD2	TRBV6-5	TRBJ2-1	CASSYLERGVGSEQFF	TGTGCCAGCAGTTACCTCGAGCGGGGGGTCGGGAGTGAGCAGTTCTTC
-	-	TRBV4-2	TRBJ1-2	CASRPQGIGNYGYTF	TGTGCCAGCAGACCTCAGGGGATTGGGAACTATGGCTACACCTTC
-	-	TRBV12-3/TRBV12-4	TRBJ2-2	CASRRDTGELFF	TGTGCCAGCAGGCGGGACACCGGGGAGCTGTTTTTT
-	TRBD1	TRBV5-5	TRBJ1-2	CASSSIDRDGYTF	TGTGCCAGCAGCTCCATAGACAGGGACGGCTACACCTTC
-	TRBD1	TRBV5-8	TRBJ2-7	CASSSTGGRLEQYF	TGTGCCAGCAGCAGCACAGGGGGCAGGCTCGAGCAGTACTTC
-	-	TRBV6-4	TRBJ2-2	CASSLTGSGELFF	TGTGCCAGCAGTTTAACAGGGTCCGGGGAGCTGTTTTTT
-	-	TRBV3-1/TRBV3-2	TRBJ1-1	CASSHRRRTTEAFF	TGTGCCAGCAGCCACCGGAGGAGGACCACTGAAGCTTTCTTT
once	-	TRBV6-5	TRBJ2-3	CASSYSTGTGDTQYF	TGTGCCAGCAGTTACTCGACGGGGACTGGAGATACGCAGTATTTT
-	TRBD1	TRBV10-3	TRBJ1-3	CAIRGTGGNTIYF	TGTGCCATCAGGGGGACAGGGGGAAACACCATATATTTT
-	TRBD1	TRBV6-5	TRBJ1-5	CASSLTGGGNQPQHF	TGTGCCAGCAGTCTTACAGGGGGAGGCAATCAGCCCCAGCATTTT
-	TRBD1	TRBV7-2	TRBJ1-2	CASSLAGRQGENGYTF	TGTGCCAGCAGCTTAGCGGGACGACAGGGTGAGAATGGCTACACCTTC
-	-	TRBV29-1	TRBJ1-1	CSARGPGRNTEAFF	TGCAGCGCCAGGGGACCAGGTCGGAACACTGAAGCTTTCTTT
-	-	TRBV6-2/TRBV6-3	TRBJ2-7	CASSSPTRSGYEQYF	TGTGCCAGCAGCTCCCCGACGCGGTCCGGCTACGAGCAGTACTTC
-	TRBD1	TRBV5-1	TRBJ1-6	CASSLGTGRSNSPLHF	TGCGCCAGCAGCTTGGGGACAGGGCGATCCAATTCACCCCTCCACTTT
-	-	TRBV5-1	TRBJ1-1	CASSFGPLGGSTEAFF	TGCGCCAGCAGCTTTGGGCCCCTGGGGGGGAGCACTGAAGCTTTCTTT
-	-	TRBV7-2	TRBJ2-1	CASSSYTSYEQFF	TGTGCCAGCAGCTCGTATACTAGCTATGAGCAGTTCTTC
-	-	TRBV12-5	TRBJ2-6	CASGLVLGGQHISGANVLTF	TGTGCTAGTGGTTTGGTCCTCGGGGGACAGCACATCTCTGGGGCCAACGTCCTGACTTTC
-	-	TRBV5-1	TRBJ2-7	CASSLSHGPYEQYF	TGCGCCAGCAGCTTGAGCCACGGTCCCTACGAGCAGTACTTC
few	TRBD1	TRBV27	TRBJ1-2	CASRLQGLGASYGYTF	TGTGCCAGCAGGCTACAGGGGCTTGGCGCCAGCTATGGCTACACCTTC
-	-	TRBV18	TRBJ2-5	CASSPTEAIQETQYF	TGTGCCAGCTCACCGACAGAGGCAATCCAAGAGACCCAGTACTTC
-	TRBD1	TRBV7-2	TRBJ2-2	CASSYQTGTTGELFF	TGTGCCAGCAGCTACCAGACAGGGACAACCGGGGAGCTGTTTTTT
-	-	TRBV14	TRBJ1-2	CASSQSSSGGYTF	TGTGCCAGCAGCCAATCCTCTTCGGGTGGCTACACCTTC
-	TRBD2	TRBV13	TRBJ2-3	CASSPSSVSGGAITQYF	TGTGCCAGCAGCCCCTCGTCTGTTAGCGGGGGGGCCATCACGCAGTATTTT
-	-	TRBV5-1	TRBJ2-7	CASSLVADSYEQYF	TGCGCCAGCAGCTTGGTGGCCGATTCCTACGAGCAGTACTTC
few	TRBD1	TRBV30	TRBJ2-7	CAWSVTRGHEQYF	TGTGCCTGGAGTGTAACCAGGGGGCACGAGCAGTACTTC
-	-	TRBV27	TRBJ1-6	CASTLSGVGNSPLHF	TGTGCCAGCACACTTTCAGGGGTCGGTAATTCACCCCTCCACTTT